A single sample gave rise to the 3 T cell receptor beta chains below, sequenced in a study of T cells in Graves' hyperthyroidism and ophthalmopathy. RNA transcripts were the template for amplifying TCR beta CDR3 regions. HTBI primers drove first-round RT-PCR of the TCR CDR3. TCRdb reprocessed the multiplex PCR reads with MiXCR, giving one entry per CDR3 protein. The sample has around 800,000 distinct CDR3 sequences; 38% are singletons. The sample comprised blood. All receptors come from a man aged 18-30 years with Graves' hyperthyroidism.

As to this clonotype: The conserved phenylalanine or tryptophan normally closing the CDR3 is absent here, so this likely arose from a read error. This chain joins TRBV19 and TRBJ1-1; perhaps TRBD1 as D (5 bases). In germline, CDR1 is LNHDA, CDR2 SQIVND (reference sequence). Trimming shortened V by 4 bases and J by 6 bases, and 15 bases separated the two germline ends. CDR3 length: 14 residues. CDR3 sequence reads: CASSTLTRDAEAFV. The CDR3 coding sequence is TGTGCCAGTAGTACCCTAACCAGGGACGCTGAAGCTTTCGTT.

This clonotype was picked up a small number of times. The gene calls are TRBV19 and TRBJ1-4; TRBD1 is a possible D gene (5 bases). Germline assignment: CDR1 LNHDA and CDR2 SQIVND (reference sequence). This CDR3 has 15 residues. Trimming took 6 bases from V and 7 from J, leaving 18 bases between them. DNA for the CDR3: TGTGCCAGTAGCCCCCAATCAGGGCGGGGTGAAAAACTGTTTTTT. The encoded protein is CASSPQSGRGEKLFF.

The chain couples TRBV7-9 to TRBJ1-5, with TRBD1 identical over 7 bases. This CDR3 contains 15 residues. CDR1 and CDR2 from the germline V gene are SEHNR and FQNEAQ (reference sequence). V was clipped by 5 bases and J by 5 bases; unmatched bases: 9. The CDR3 reads CASSLGGGGYQPQHF. The CDR3 coding sequence is TGTGCCAGCAGCCTCGGAGGAGGGGGCTATCAGCCCCAGCATTTT.